A single sample is the source of the 31 T cell receptor beta chains below, sequenced in a study of shared clonotypes between healthy human individuals (dated by TCRdb to the early 2020s). The library was prepared using the immunoSEQ multiplex PCR assay. The table was pulled from immuneACCESS by TCRdb, which kept in-frame rearrangements only. Such tables lose some clones; where checked, under half of the loss comes from unresolved V genes, and the rest has no known cause. The sample contains around 2.1 million clones, more than 90% of them found a single time. The ten most abundant clones make up roughly 0.13% of the sample. Sequenced sample: naive CD4+ T cells sorted from blood. In light of the paper, this sample's cell subset or site label describes: CD45RA+ positively selected. These receptors were taken from a young man in good health.

The V call is TRBV6-5, the J call TRBJ2-7; 7 bases agree with TRBD2. Per germline, CDR1 MNHEY and CDR2 SVGAGI. The CDR3 has 13 amino acids. Trimming cost V 6 bases and J 7 bases; bases outside gene matches: 9. CDR3 nucleotide sequence: TGTGCCAGCAGCCCCGGGACTACCAGGGAGCAGTACTTC. It encodes CASSPGTTREQYF.

For this clone: The sample has other DNA sequences that encode this CDR3 too. The J gene is TRBJ2-7, the V gene TRBV30, with 8 bases fitting TRBD1. Germline V gives CDR1 GTSNPN, CDR2 SVGIG (reference sequence). This CDR3 has 13 residues. V shed 3 bases and J 2 bases; nucleotides not matched to a gene: 3. The CDR3 loop is CAWSRGPTYEQYF. In DNA, the CDR3 is TGTGCCTGGAGCAGGGGGCCTACCTACGAGCAGTACTTC.

This chain joins TRBV4-1 and TRBJ2-7, with D perhaps TRBD2 (6 bases). Germline V CDR1 and CDR2: MGHRA, YSYEKL. This CDR3 contains 17 residues. V lost 0 bases and J 2 bases, leaving 17 bases between the germline ends. This CDR3 reads CASSQDLRERVAYEQYF. The CDR3 DNA follows: TGCGCCAGCAGCCAAGACCTCCGGGAGAGGGTGGCCTACGAGCAGTACTTC.

The V gene is TRBV2, the J gene TRBJ2-5; 7 bases align to TRBD2. Germline CDR1 is SNHLY and CDR2 is FYNNEI. The CDR3 is 14 residues long. The V gene end was trimmed by 7 bases and the J gene end by 2 bases; junction bases not matched to a gene: 7. The CDR3 sequence: CASKSGAPQETQYF. The CDR3 DNA sequence: TGTGCCAGCAAAAGCGGGGCACCACAAGAGACCCAGTACTTC. Complete variable domain (other parts from reference TRBV2 and TRBJ2-5): EPEVTQTPSHQVTQMGQEVILRCVPISNHLYFYWYRQILGQKVEFLVSFYNNEISEKSEIFDDQFSVERPDGSNFTLKIRSTKLEDSAMYFCASKSGAPQETQYFGPGTRLLVL.

The chain has TRBV5-1 and TRBJ2-7; 7 bases are a match to TRBD1. In germline, CDR1 is SGHRS, CDR2 YFSETQ. The CDR3 totals 15 residues. V was pared by 4 bases and J by 2 bases, with 9 bases of the junction left unmatched. CDR3 region: CASSLWTGSAYEQYF. CDR3 sequence (DNA): TGCGCCAGCAGCCTCTGGACAGGATCAGCCTACGAGCAGTACTTC.

The V and J genes are TRBV18 and TRBJ1-5; 7 bases fit TRBD1. Germline CDR1 KGHSH, CDR2 LQKENI. Unmatched junction bases numbered 7, after V lost 2 bases and J lost 0 bases. The CDR3 covers 17 residues. The CDR3, as DNA: TGTGCCAGCTCACCAGGGGCAGGGGGAGATAGCAATCAGCCCCAGCATTTT. Translating it yields CASSPGAGGDSNQPQHF.

The CDR3 DNA reads TGTGCCAGCAGTCCTCTGGGCGGGGGCTCCTACGAGCAGTACTTC. It encodes CASSPLGGGSYEQYF. This chain links TRBV27 with TRBJ2-7; TRBD2 aligns across 7 bases. The germline gives CDR1 MNHEY, CDR2 SMNVEV (reference sequence). The V gene end was trimmed by 5 bases and the J gene end by 0 bases; junction bases not matched to a gene: 7. There are 15 residues in the CDR3.

Worth noting for this clone: Additional DNA sequences in this sample encode the identical CDR3. V gene TRBV5-1 combines with J gene TRBJ2-7, with 12 positions matching TRBD2. V gave up 4 bases and J gave up 4 bases; unmatched junction bases: 6. Germline values: CDR1 SGHRS, CDR2 YFSETQ. The CDR3 has 15 amino acids. The DNA of the CDR3 is TGCGCCAGCAGCCTAGGACTAGCGGGGAGGTACGAGCAGTACTTC. Residues: CASSLGLAGRYEQYF.

The chain couples TRBV5-4 to TRBJ2-2; 9 nucleotides align to TRBD2. The length of the CDR3 is 16 residues. J lost 0 bases, V lost 4 bases, and 4 bases had no gene match. From germline, CDR1 is SGHNT and CDR2 YYREEE (reference sequence). The CDR3 DNA follows: TGTGCCAGCAGCGTAGTAGCGGGAGCGAACACCGGGGAGCTGTTTTTT. This encodes CASSVVAGANTGELFF.

CDR3 coding DNA: TGTGCCAGCAGCCGCGGAGTGGCTGAAGCTTTCTTT. Amino acids: CASSRGVAEAFF. The gene calls are TRBV6-6 and TRBJ1-1, with unresolved D. This CDR3 comprises 12 residues. The germline V and J ends were trimmed by 6 bases and 6 bases, with 11 bases remaining between them. Per germline, CDR1 MNHNY and CDR2 SVGAGI (reference sequence).

This clone was counted only a few times. This chain connects TRBV5-5 to TRBJ1-5; 9 nucleotides match TRBD1. The CDR3 contains 14 residues. Trimming cost V 3 bases and J 3 bases; bases outside gene matches: 1. Germline V gives CDR1 SGHKS, CDR2 YYEKEE (reference sequence). The CDR3, as DNA: TGTGCCAGCAGCTGGGACAGGGACAATCAGCCCCAGCATTTT. Translated: CASSWDRDNQPQHF.

This chain links TRBV2 with TRBJ1-3; TRBD1 is a possible D gene (5 bases). Germline V CDR1 and CDR2: SNHLY, FYNNEI. CDR3 length equals 17 residues. Trimming removed 1 base from V and 2 bases from J, with 15 bases in between. CDR3 nucleotides: TGTGCCAGCAGTGAAGGCTGGGGCCGGACGACTGGAAACACCATATATTTT. Its translation is CASSEGWGRTTGNTIYF.

The V and J genes are TRBV7-2 and TRBJ1-1; no firm D call. Germline V gives CDR1 SGHTA, CDR2 FQGNSA. The CDR3 is 13 residues long. The V end was cut by 6 bases, the J end by 3 bases, with 11 bases between. CDR3: CASRLGLDTEAFF. The CDR3 nucleotides are TGTGCCAGCAGACTTGGATTGGACACTGAAGCTTTCTTT. The complete variable domain, with remaining parts taken from reference TRBV7-2 and TRBJ1-1, reads GAGVSQSPSNKVTEKGKDVELRCDPISGHTALYWYRQSLGQGLEFLIYFQGNSAPDKSGLPSDRFSAERTGGSVSTLTIQRTQQEDSAVYLCASRLGLDTEAFFGQGTRLTVV.

This chain connects TRBV10-3 to TRBJ2-3; 11 bases map to TRBD2. V lost 6 bases and J lost 2; bases outside the gene matches: 4. The CDR3 is made up of 15 amino acids. Germline CDR1 reads ENHRY; CDR2 reads SYGVKD. Written as DNA, the CDR3 is TGTGCCATCAGCCGACTAGCGGGGCACACAGATACGCAGTATTTT. It encodes CAISRLAGHTDTQYF.

This sequence joins TRBV18 and TRBJ1-1, with a weak D call TRBD1 (5 bases). Germline-derived CDR1 and CDR2 are KGHSH and LQKENI. The CDR3 totals 15 residues. V lost 6 bases and J 3 bases, leaving 17 bases between the germline ends. The CDR3 DNA is TGTGCCAGCTCCAGGGACGGTTGGGGTGACACTGAAGCTTTCTTT. Protein product: CASSRDGWGDTEAFF.

The chain joins TRBV9 to TRBJ1-6; tentative D call: TRBD1 (6 bases). The germline CDR1 and CDR2 sequences are SGDLS and YYNGEE. V lost 5 bases and J 7 bases, leaving 19 bases between the germline ends. The CDR3 length is 16 residues. CDR3 residues: CASRDDHRAPNSPLHF. CDR3 DNA: TGTGCCAGCAGGGACGACCACAGGGCACCCAATTCACCCCTCCACTTT.

This chain connects TRBV5-1 to TRBJ2-7, with D tentatively TRBD2 (6 bases). Germline CDR1 is SGHRS and CDR2 is YFSETQ. V was pared by 2 bases and J by 0 bases, with 12 bases between. The CDR3 extends over 15 amino acids. CDR3 coding DNA: TGCGCCAGCAGCTTTTCTAGCGCGATCTCCTACGAGCAGTACTTC. Protein sequence: CASSFSSAISYEQYF. Looking up the rest from reference TRBV5-1 and TRBJ2-7 gives the full variable domain: KAGVTQTPRYLIKTRGQQVTLSCSPISGHRSVSWYQQTPGQGLQFLFEYFSETQRNKGNFPGRFSGRQFSNSRSEMNVSTLELGDSALYLCASSFSSAISYEQYFGPGTRLTVT.

In the case of this clone: Other DNA variants within this sample encode the same CDR3. The V call is TRBV12-5, the J call TRBJ1-5; 7 bases line up with TRBD1. CDR3 length: 13 residues. V lost 5 bases, J lost 4 bases, and 2 bases stayed unmatched. From germline, CDR1 is LGHNT and CDR2 FRNRAP. For the CDR3, the DNA is TGTGCTAGTGGTGCAGGGGGTAATCAGCCCCAGCATTTT. Its translation is CASGAGGNQPQHF.

A word on this clone: One end of the junction does not line up with germline, which may come from a read error. The chain links TRBV7-7 to TRBJ2-1; D gene ambiguous. Looked up from germline, CDR1 is SSHAT and CDR2 is FNYEAQ (reference sequence). This CDR3 has 14 residues. CDR3 loop: CASSSTQASNEQFF. Here the CDR3 DNA reads TGTGCTAGCAGCTCGACGCAGGCGAGCAATGAGCAGTTCTTC.

Details on this clone: The same CDR3 also results from other DNA sequences found in this sample. This chain uses TRBV13 with TRBJ2-3; D unclear. V lost 1 base and J lost 3, with 5 bases in between. Germline V gives CDR1 PRHDT, CDR2 FYEKMQ (reference sequence). This CDR3 contains 13 residues. In nucleotides, the CDR3 is TGTGCCAGCAGCTTAGTTGGTACAGATACGCAGTATTTT. As protein: CASSLVGTDTQYF.

V usage is TRBV6-1 and J usage is TRBJ2-7; D is unclear. This CDR3 has 14 residues. Trimming took 8 bases from V and 1 from J, leaving 15 bases between them. Germline CDR1 reads MNHNS; CDR2 reads SASEGT. CDR3 in DNA: TGTGCCAGCCAGGCAGGCCTCTATTCCTACGAGCAGTACTTC. This translates into CASQAGLYSYEQYF.

The chain employs TRBV27 and TRBJ1-6, with TRBD1 as a possible D gene (5 bases). Between the trimmed V and J ends, which lost 5 bases and 0 bases, there was a span of 20 bases. The CDR3 loop spans 19 amino acids. Germline V gene sequence: CDR1 MNHEY, CDR2 SMNVEV (reference sequence). CDR3 DNA: TGTGCCAGCAGTCCCGGGACGGCACCCGGGAGCTCCTATAATTCACCCCTCCACTTT. Protein sequence: CASSPGTAPGSSYNSPLHF.

The chain is built from TRBV7-9 and TRBJ2-7; TRBD2 is a possible D gene (5 bases). The CDR3 is 12 residues long. Trimming removed 8 bases from V and 3 bases from J, with 11 bases in between. Germline V gene lookup returns CDR1 SEHNR and CDR2 FQNEAQ (reference sequence). The CDR3, as DNA: TGTGCCAGCTTAGGACGGGGCTACGAGCAGTACTTC. Translated, it gives CASLGRGYEQYF.

The chain has TRBV9 and TRBJ2-7; possibly TRBD2 for D (6 bases). V was clipped by 0 bases and J by 0 bases, with 19 bases between them. CDR1 and CDR2 (germline): SGDLS, YYNGEE. The CDR3 is 18 amino acids. CDR3 in amino acids: CASSVEFGGSYSSYEQYF. The CDR3 coding sequence is TGTGCCAGCAGCGTAGAATTCGGGGGAAGCTATAGCTCCTACGAGCAGTACTTC. The full variable domain, completed using reference TRBV9 and TRBJ2-7, is DSGVTQTPKHLITATGQRVTLRCSPRSGDLSVYWYQQSLDQGLQFLIQYYNGEERAKGNILERFSAQQFPDLHSELNLSSLELGDSALYFCASSVEFGGSYSSYEQYFGPGTRLTVT.

The chain uses TRBV5-1 and TRBJ2-3; D is perhaps TRBD2 (5 bases). Trimming stripped 2 bases from V and 1 base from J, with 8 bases between. This CDR3 has 14 residues. CDR1 is SGHRS, CDR2 YFSETQ, per germline. The CDR3 loop is CASSLLDGTDTQYF. In DNA form, the CDR3 reads TGCGCCAGCAGCTTACTAGACGGCACAGATACGCAGTATTTT.

The chain carries TRBV10-3 and TRBJ2-3, with 8 bases that match TRBD2. Germline V gene data show CDR1 as ENHRY and CDR2 as SYGVKD. V was pared by 6 bases and J by 12 bases, with 5 bases of the junction left unmatched. The CDR3 is 11 residues long. This chain's CDR3 is CAISLGRVQYF. The CDR3 bases are TGTGCCATCAGCCTCGGGAGGGTTCAGTATTTT.

The V call is TRBV7-2, the J call TRBJ1-5; D not resolved. The ends were cut back, 1 base at V and 7 bases at J, with 14 bases in the middle. Looked up from germline, CDR1 is SGHTA and CDR2 is FQGNSA. This CDR3 comprises 15 residues. CDR3 in amino acids: CASSLGIPTGQPQHF. In DNA form, the CDR3 reads TGTGCCAGCAGCTTAGGCATTCCTACCGGCCAGCCCCAGCATTTT.

This chain joins TRBV2 and TRBJ2-1; 13 nucleotides match TRBD2. The CDR3 runs to 19 residues. CDR1 SNHLY and CDR2 FYNNEI come from the germline V gene. V gave up 10 bases and J gave up 0 bases; unmatched junction bases: 15. The chain's CDR3 is CATKSSGLAGPTSYNEQFF. Here the CDR3 DNA reads TGTGCCACCAAATCATCGGGACTAGCGGGACCGACCTCCTACAATGAGCAGTTCTTC.

The rearrangement uses TRBV14 and TRBJ2-2; 10 bases are shared with TRBD2. V gave up 3 bases and J gave up 6 bases; unmatched junction bases: 10. The CDR3 spans 17 residues. The germline V gene encodes CDR1 SGHDN and CDR2 FVKESK. DNA of the CDR3: TGTGCCAGCAGCCACAAGAATAGCGGGAGGACTCCCGGGGAGCTGTTTTTT. It codes for CASSHKNSGRTPGELFF.

This clone has just one count. The sample has other DNA sequences that encode this CDR3 too. The V call is TRBV7-9, the J call TRBJ1-1; no clear D gene. CDR3 length: 13 residues. V lost 3 bases and J lost 1, with 6 bases in between. Per germline, CDR1 SEHNR and CDR2 FQNEAQ (reference sequence). CDR3 bases: TGTGCCAGCAGCTTGACACCGAACACTGAAGCTTTCTTT. This translates into CASSLTPNTEAFF.

The genes are TRBV10-3 and TRBJ1-2, with 7 positions matching TRBD1. This CDR3 has 12 residues. Germline assignment: CDR1 ENHRY and CDR2 SYGVKD. V gave up 11 bases and J gave up 4 bases; unmatched junction bases: 7. CDR3 sequence: CAVTGEGYGYTF. CDR3 DNA sequence: TGTGCCGTCACAGGGGAAGGCTATGGCTACACCTTC.